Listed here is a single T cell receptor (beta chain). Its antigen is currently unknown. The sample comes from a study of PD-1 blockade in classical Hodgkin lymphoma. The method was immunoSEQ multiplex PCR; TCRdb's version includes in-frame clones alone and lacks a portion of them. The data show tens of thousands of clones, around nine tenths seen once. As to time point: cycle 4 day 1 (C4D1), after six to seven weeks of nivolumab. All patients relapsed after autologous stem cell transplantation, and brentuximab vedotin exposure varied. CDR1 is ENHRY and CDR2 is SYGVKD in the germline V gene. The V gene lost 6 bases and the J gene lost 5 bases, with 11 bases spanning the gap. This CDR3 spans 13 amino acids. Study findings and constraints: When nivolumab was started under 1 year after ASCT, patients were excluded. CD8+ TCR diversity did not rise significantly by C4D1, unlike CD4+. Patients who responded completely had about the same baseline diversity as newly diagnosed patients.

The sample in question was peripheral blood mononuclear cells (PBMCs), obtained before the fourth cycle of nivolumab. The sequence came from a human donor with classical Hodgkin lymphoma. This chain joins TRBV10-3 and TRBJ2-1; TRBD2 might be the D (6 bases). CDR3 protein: CAIRRDLNNEQFF. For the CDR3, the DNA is TGTGCCATCAGGCGGGACTTAAACAATGAGCAGTTCTTC.